This T cell receptor beta chain was profiled in a study of T cell responses to AZD1222 COVID-19 vaccine (dated by TCRdb to the early 2020s). About the study as a whole: A total of 233 trial participants underwent TCR sequencing, of whom about 200 had received two doses of AZD1222 and some 25 had received two doses of the MenACWY control vaccine. Trial participants were enrolled by age into subgroups of 18-55, 56-69 and 70-plus years, and around 140, 26 and 57 TCR-sequenced participants, respectively, were included in these subgroups.

The CDR3 regions of human TCRbeta chains were analyzed by immunosequencing. Processing in the source paper ran as follows. Repertoire TCRs were matched against a reference library of SARS-CoV-2-specific TCRs generated with the MIRA antigen-specificity platform. Breadth was defined as the fraction of unique TCRs that were SARS-CoV-2-associated. Depth was defined as the fraction of total T cells that were SARS-CoV-2-associated. Each spike-specific TCR was assigned to its reactive spike region and to a CD4 or CD8 class using the MIRA data. Log10-transformed breadth and depth values were compared by one-way ANOVA with Sidak's multiple comparisons tests. Drawn from immuneACCESS, this table holds only the in-frame rearrangements with V and J called that TCRdb kept. Clones are partly lost; checked studies trace under half to an unresolved V gene and leave the rest unexplained. From that table come the V and J calls and clone size; the DNA was used to work out D and trimming. Counted in this sample were 80,000 to 100,000 clones; 85% to 90% of them appeared once. 4% to 5% of the sample rests with the top ten.

The time point label, as the study defines it: about 28 days (+/-7) after the second vaccine dose. Because spike-specific TCR depth and breadth did not differ between the two schedules, AZD1222 recipients who got a second dose at roughly 4 weeks were pooled with those who got a second dose at roughly 12 weeks. Vaccinee samples came from UK trials COV001 and COV002, including a single-blind randomized controlled phase 2/3 trial of AZD1222 (ChAdOx1 nCoV-19) in healthy adults. Trial participant PBMC samples were collected at day 0 and day 28 after the second dose for TCRbeta chain sequencing. This clone has a single count. This receptor's antigen is unknown. No quality values exist for individual bases; no much larger clone is one base distant. Results and caveats for the whole study, not just this receptor: A significant rise in spike-specific TCR breadth and depth was observed after two AZD1222 doses relative to day 0 and relative to MenACWY recipients. Reportedly, almost half of the unique spike-specific TCRs recognized epitopes lying outside the regions that are mutated in the B.1.351 and B.1.1.7 variants. Vaccine-associated CD4 TCRs spanned the whole spike protein, with dominant responses in regions 160-218 and 743-854. Conclusions about previously exposed vaccinees are limited because only 5 or 6 AZD1222 recipients were SARS-CoV-2 seropositive at baseline. The 56-69-year group was small, and its depth increase did not reach significance, likely because of low power. No day 14 peak-response samples were available, so repertoires were characterized only after the peak T cell response. Participants were mostly white British and included more females than males, and it was suggested by the authors that clonal diversity may have been underestimated.

Sample: peripheral blood, taken 28 days after the second AZD1222 dose. The origin of this receptor is an adult who received the AZD1222 COVID-19 vaccine.

The DNA sequence reads TGTGCCAGCTCACCAATTACAGGGTTTGGGGCCAACGTCCTGACTTTC. Its product reads: CASSPITGFGANVLTF. The rearranged chain carries TRBV18 and TRBJ2-6; D gene: possibly TRBD1, on 6 matching bases. Between the V and J ends, shortened by 2 bases and 3 bases respectively, the junction contains 11 bases. As encoded in the germline V gene, CDR1 is KGHSH while CDR2 is LQKENI. The CDR3 measures 16 amino acids from cysteine to phenylalanine. Solely the CDR3 DNA is kept, with 48 bases framed from the first base.